A selection of T cell receptor beta chains follows, all from one sample in a study of blood T cell repertoires in COVID-19. This table comes from immunoSEQ multiplex PCR, and its TCRdb copy is limited to in-frame clones, with some not included. Of roughly 360,000 clones in the sample, 80% to 85% were seen once. The sample consisted of PBMCs or T cells enriched from blood (not recorded which). These receptors all come from a woman aged 45-60 years who had recovered from COVID-19. Each CDR3 is given with its conserved first and last residue. The order of the fields is J gene, V gene, D gene, clone size, CDR3 DNA, CDR3 protein. D genes are given only for firm matches. Rows give clone size only sometimes, using once, few, many, or a class for an expanded clone.

J gene: TRBJ2-7; V gene: TRBV24-1; D gene: TRBD2; clone size: -; CDR3 DNA: TGTGCCACCAGTTTTAGCGGGAGATGGGACGAGCAGTACTTC; CDR3 protein: CATSFSGRWDEQYF
J gene: TRBJ2-2; V gene: TRBV5-1; D gene: -; clone size: -; CDR3 DNA: TGCGCCAGCAGCTTGACAGTAACCGGGGAGCTGTTTTTT; CDR3 protein: CASSLTVTGELFF
J gene: TRBJ1-2; V gene: TRBV6-2/TRBV6-3; D gene: -; clone size: -; CDR3 DNA: TGTGCCAGCAGTACACCGGGGTATGGCTACACCTTC; CDR3 protein: CASSTPGYGYTF
J gene: TRBJ1-1; V gene: TRBV3-1/TRBV3-2; D gene: -; clone size: -; CDR3 DNA: TGTGCCAGCACCCAAAGGGGCGCCCGGAACACTGAAGCTTTCTTT; CDR3 protein: CASTQRGARNTEAFF
J gene: TRBJ1-1; V gene: TRBV30; D gene: -; clone size: -; CDR3 DNA: TGTGCCTGGAGTGTAATGGGGCCGAACACTGAAGCTTTCTTT; CDR3 protein: CAWSVMGPNTEAFF
J gene: TRBJ1-1; V gene: TRBV6-5; D gene: TRBD1; clone size: -; CDR3 DNA: TGTGCCAGCAAAGGACAGGGGGGCACTGAAGCTTTCTTT; CDR3 protein: CASKGQGGTEAFF
J gene: TRBJ2-7; V gene: TRBV3-1/TRBV3-2; D gene: -; clone size: -; CDR3 DNA: TGTGCCAGCAGCCAAGTGGGTACGGCAGGGGCAGTGAGGGTGAGTCGCGAGCAGTACTTC; CDR3 protein: CASSQVGTAGAVRVSREQYF
J gene: TRBJ1-4; V gene: TRBV4-1; D gene: -; clone size: -; CDR3 DNA: TGCGCCAGCAGCCCCCGATTAGGAGGGATAGGGGTGGGGGAAAAACTGTTTTTT; CDR3 protein: CASSPRLGGIGVGEKLFF
J gene: TRBJ2-1; V gene: TRBV9; D gene: TRBD2; clone size: once; CDR3 DNA: TGTGCCAGCAGCGTAGACGGCAGCGGGAGAGTAACCTACAATGAGCAGTTCTTC; CDR3 protein: CASSVDGSGRVTYNEQFF
J gene: TRBJ2-1; V gene: TRBV11-3; D gene: -; clone size: -; CDR3 DNA: TGTGCCAGCAACAGGGACTCCTACAATGAGCAGTTCTTC; CDR3 protein: CASNRDSYNEQFF
J gene: TRBJ2-1; V gene: TRBV7-3; D gene: -; clone size: -; CDR3 DNA: TGTGCCAGCAGCAGCCAGGGGGGCGATGAGCAGTTCTTC; CDR3 protein: CASSSQGGDEQFF
J gene: TRBJ2-5; V gene: TRBV11-3; D gene: TRBD1; clone size: -; CDR3 DNA: TGTGCCAGCAGCCCAGGACAGGGGAGAGAGACCCAGTACTTC; CDR3 protein: CASSPGQGRETQYF
J gene: TRBJ2-7; V gene: TRBV18; D gene: TRBD2; clone size: -; CDR3 DNA: TGTGCCAGCTCACCCGGAGGACTAGACTCCTACGAGCAGTACTTC; CDR3 protein: CASSPGGLDSYEQYF
J gene: TRBJ2-3; V gene: TRBV9; D gene: TRBD2; clone size: -; CDR3 DNA: TGTGCCAGTAAAAGAACTCTAGCGGGAATCACAGATACGCAGTATTTT; CDR3 protein: CASKRTLAGITDTQYF
J gene: TRBJ2-4; V gene: TRBV7-9; D gene: TRBD1; clone size: -; CDR3 DNA: TGTGCCAGCAGCTCCCTCTTAGGGGGCAACATTGGAGCCAAAAACATTCAGTACTTC; CDR3 protein: CASSSLLGGNIGAKNIQYF
J gene: TRBJ1-1; V gene: TRBV4-3; D gene: -; clone size: once; CDR3 DNA: TGCGCCAGCAGCCAAAGGGGTTCTGAAGCTTTCTTT; CDR3 protein: CASSQRGSEAFF
J gene: TRBJ1-2; V gene: TRBV6-2/TRBV6-3; D gene: -; clone size: -; CDR3 DNA: TGTGCCAGCAGTGATGGACGCCACGGGGACTATGGCTACACCTTC; CDR3 protein: CASSDGRHGDYGYTF
J gene: TRBJ1-6; V gene: TRBV7-2; D gene: TRBD1; clone size: few; CDR3 DNA: TGTGCCAGCAGCCCGGAGGGCAGGGGGAATTCACCCCTCCACTTT; CDR3 protein: CASSPEGRGNSPLHF
J gene: TRBJ1-2; V gene: TRBV18; D gene: TRBD1; clone size: once; CDR3 DNA: TGTGCCAGCTCGCTCGGACAGGGGGGCGGCTACACCTTC; CDR3 protein: CASSLGQGGGYTF
J gene: TRBJ2-1; V gene: TRBV30; D gene: TRBD2; clone size: -; CDR3 DNA: TGTGCCTGGAGCGGGCCCCGGGGGGATGAGCAGTTCTTC; CDR3 protein: CAWSGPRGDEQFF
J gene: TRBJ1-2; V gene: TRBV19; D gene: TRBD1; clone size: -; CDR3 DNA: TGTGCCAGTAGTATCGGCTACTCCCCGACAGGGAACTATGGCTACACCTTC; CDR3 protein: CASSIGYSPTGNYGYTF
J gene: TRBJ2-2; V gene: TRBV5-1; D gene: -; clone size: -; CDR3 DNA: TGCGCCAGCAGCCCGGCCGCAGGGGAGGGCGGGGAGCTGTTTTTT; CDR3 protein: CASSPAAGEGGELFF
J gene: TRBJ1-1; V gene: TRBV7-2; D gene: -; clone size: -; CDR3 DNA: TGTGCCAGCAGCACCCACGGGGGGGTGAGCACTGAAGCTTTCTTT; CDR3 protein: CASSTHGGVSTEAFF
J gene: TRBJ1-1; V gene: TRBV5-4; D gene: -; clone size: -; CDR3 DNA: TGTGCCAGCAGCTTGCGGGATGGGACTGAAGCTTTCTTT; CDR3 protein: CASSLRDGTEAFF
J gene: TRBJ1-2; V gene: TRBV29-1; D gene: -; clone size: -; CDR3 DNA: TGCAGCGTCGTCTCGGGAATCTATGGCTACACCTTC; CDR3 protein: CSVVSGIYGYTF
J gene: TRBJ1-2; V gene: TRBV5-1; D gene: -; clone size: -; CDR3 DNA: TGCGCCAGCAGCTTGAGAACAGGGAATAACTATGGCTACACCTTC; CDR3 protein: CASSLRTGNNYGYTF
J gene: TRBJ1-5; V gene: TRBV4-3; D gene: TRBD1; clone size: -; CDR3 DNA: TGCGCCAGCAGCCAAGATGACAGGGGGTTGAGCAATCAGCCCCAGCATTTT; CDR3 protein: CASSQDDRGLSNQPQHF
J gene: TRBJ1-2; V gene: TRBV7-2; D gene: -; clone size: few; CDR3 DNA: TGTGCCAGCAGCTTAGTGTCAGGGGAAGTAGGCTATGGCTACACCTTC; CDR3 protein: CASSLVSGEVGYGYTF
J gene: TRBJ2-3; V gene: TRBV29-1; D gene: TRBD2; clone size: -; CDR3 DNA: TGCAGCGTTCTGACTAGCGGGGGACCAGATACGCAGTATTTT; CDR3 protein: CSVLTSGGPDTQYF
J gene: TRBJ1-5; V gene: TRBV5-6; D gene: TRBD1; clone size: -; CDR3 DNA: TGTGCCAGCAGCCGACAGGGTTTCCAGCCCCAGCATTTT; CDR3 protein: CASSRQGFQPQHF
J gene: TRBJ1-2; V gene: TRBV27; D gene: TRBD1; clone size: -; CDR3 DNA: TGTGCCAGCAGTTTACGAGGGACAGGCCTTGGCTATGGCTACACCTTC; CDR3 protein: CASSLRGTGLGYGYTF
J gene: TRBJ1-6; V gene: TRBV7-9; D gene: -; clone size: once; CDR3 DNA: TGTGCCAGCAGCCTTCGCTTGGGGCAAAATTCACCCCTCCACTTT; CDR3 protein: CASSLRLGQNSPLHF
J gene: TRBJ2-4; V gene: TRBV21-1; D gene: -; clone size: -; CDR3 DNA: TGTGCCAGCAGCATTTTAGCGGGGGCCTTTGCCAAAAACATTCAGTACTTC; CDR3 protein: CASSILAGAFAKNIQYF
J gene: TRBJ1-2; V gene: TRBV19; D gene: -; clone size: -; CDR3 DNA: TGTGCCAGTAGTTCCACAATGACTCTCACTCGGGGCTACACCTTC; CDR3 protein: CASSSTMTLTRGYTF
J gene: TRBJ1-5; V gene: TRBV29-1; D gene: -; clone size: -; CDR3 DNA: TGCAGCGCTTCGGACAATAATCAGCCCCAGCATTTT; CDR3 protein: CSASDNNQPQHF
J gene: TRBJ2-1; V gene: TRBV7-3; D gene: -; clone size: few; CDR3 DNA: TGTGCCAGCAGCAATGATCCGGGACACCCCGGGGAGCAGTTCTTC; CDR3 protein: CASSNDPGHPGEQFF
J gene: TRBJ1-2; V gene: TRBV9; D gene: TRBD1; clone size: once; CDR3 DNA: TGTGCCAGCAGCCACGATACAGGGGTTAAGTCTGGAGGCTACACCTTC; CDR3 protein: CASSHDTGVKSGGYTF
J gene: TRBJ2-3; V gene: TRBV5-1; D gene: TRBD1; clone size: -; CDR3 DNA: TGCGCCAGCAGCTTACCGGGACAGAGCACAGATACGCAGTATTTT; CDR3 protein: CASSLPGQSTDTQYF
J gene: TRBJ2-7; V gene: TRBV6-6; D gene: TRBD1; clone size: -; CDR3 DNA: TGTGCCAGCAGTCGGACACCTGGGACAGGGGTTAAGTCTCTCTACGAGCAGTACTTC; CDR3 protein: CASSRTPGTGVKSLYEQYF
J gene: TRBJ1-2; V gene: TRBV5-4; D gene: -; clone size: -; CDR3 DNA: TGTGCCAGCAGCCCGTGGGCCACCTCTAACTATGGCTACACCTTC; CDR3 protein: CASSPWATSNYGYTF
J gene: TRBJ1-1; V gene: TRBV7-9; D gene: -; clone size: few; CDR3 DNA: TGTGCCAGCAGCTTAGCGCTAGTGATGAACACTGAAGCTTTCTTT; CDR3 protein: CASSLALVMNTEAFF
J gene: TRBJ2-6; V gene: TRBV6-5; D gene: -; clone size: -; CDR3 DNA: TGTGCCAGCAGTTACTCTGGGCCACTGGGGGCCAACGTCCTGACTTTC; CDR3 protein: CASSYSGPLGANVLTF
J gene: TRBJ1-2; V gene: TRBV29-1; D gene: -; clone size: -; CDR3 DNA: TGCAGCGTTTTTCGTGCGTATGGCTACACCTTC; CDR3 protein: CSVFRAYGYTF
J gene: TRBJ1-2; V gene: TRBV7-9; D gene: -; clone size: -; CDR3 DNA: TGTGCCAGCAGCTTAAAAGGAGTAGTGGGGGCTGGCTACACCTTC; CDR3 protein: CASSLKGVVGAGYTF
J gene: TRBJ2-1; V gene: TRBV7-2; D gene: TRBD2; clone size: -; CDR3 DNA: TGTGCCAGCAGCTTAGCACCCAGCGGGAGCTACAATGAGCAGTTCTTC; CDR3 protein: CASSLAPSGSYNEQFF
J gene: TRBJ2-5; V gene: TRBV19; D gene: -; clone size: -; CDR3 DNA: TGTGCCAGTAGTATAGTTCCGTACCAAGAGACCCAGTACTTC; CDR3 protein: CASSIVPYQETQYF